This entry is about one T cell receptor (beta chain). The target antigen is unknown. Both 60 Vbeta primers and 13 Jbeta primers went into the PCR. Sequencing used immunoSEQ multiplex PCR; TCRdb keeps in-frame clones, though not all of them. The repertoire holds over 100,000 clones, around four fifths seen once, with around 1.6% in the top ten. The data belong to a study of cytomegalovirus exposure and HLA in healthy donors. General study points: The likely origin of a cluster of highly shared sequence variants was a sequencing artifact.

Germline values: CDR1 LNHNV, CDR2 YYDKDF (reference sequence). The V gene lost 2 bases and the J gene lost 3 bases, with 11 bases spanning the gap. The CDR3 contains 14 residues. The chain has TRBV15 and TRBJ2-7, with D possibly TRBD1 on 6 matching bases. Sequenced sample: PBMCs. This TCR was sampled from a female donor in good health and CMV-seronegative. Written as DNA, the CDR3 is TGTGCCACCAGCAGACCAGGGGAAAGCTACGAGCAGTACTTC. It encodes CATSRPGESYEQYF.